This T cell receptor beta chain is from a study of T cells in women clearing cervical HPV infection. Across the whole study: Control women cleared a single incident HPV16 infection within 12 months.

About this clone itself: The antigen is unknown. The sequence runs out 3 residues before the end of the CDR3; the remainder is reconstructed from the germline J gene.

Study-wide points: CIN3+ cases had significantly higher TCR richness than controls; evenness did not differ. TRBV6-7 abundance was lower in cases than controls (around 0.11% versus 0.15%).

Sequenced by immunoSEQ multiplex PCR; TCRdb stores in-frame clones only, minus some. The record lists approximately 22,000 clones, of which the ten most abundant hold around 9.3%. Per the germline V gene, CDR1 is SNHLY and CDR2 is FYNNEI. V was trimmed by 4 bases and J by 4 bases, leaving 10 bases between them. There are 14 residues in the CDR3. The sequenced sample was blood buffy coat. The chain carries TRBV2 and TRBJ2-2; a possible D gene is TRBD1 (5 bases). The TCR comes from a woman aged 18-70 years with a cervical HPV16 infection that either progressed to CIN3+ or cleared (not recorded which). CDR3 amino acids: CASSVLDTTGELFF. CDR3 DNA (partial): TGTGCCAGCAGTGTTCTGGACACCACCGGGGAG. Filled out from reference TRBV2 and TRBJ2-2, the complete variable domain reads EPEVTQTPSHQVTQMGQEVILRCVPISNHLYFYWYRQILGQKVEFLVSFYNNEISEKSEIFDDQFSVERPDGSNFTLKIRSTKLEDSAMYFCASSVLDTTGELFFGEGSRLTVL.